This entry is about one TCR beta chain. TCRbeta library construction was performed incorporating unique molecular identifiers. In TCRdb, the PCR reads were re-called with MiXCR into one record per CDR3 protein. The table lists some 460,000 distinct CDR3 sequences, around 16% of them singletons. The data are from a study of T-cell reconstitution after alpha-beta-depleted transplantation in children. Trimming removed 9 bases from V and 6 bases from J; junction bases left unmatched: 6. This CDR3 has 14 residues. The germline CDR1 and CDR2 sequences are ENHRY and SYGVKD. The origin of this receptor is a boy under two years old who had a stem cell transplant for Wiskott-Aldrich syndrome, so the T cells may come from the graft donor. The sample here was PBMCs, mostly from graft donor cells, taken 360 days after TCRalphabeta/CD19-depleted stem cell transplant. The V call is TRBV10-3, the J call TRBJ2-3, with TRBD2 matching over 13 bases. CDR3: CAIATSGRTDTQYF. In DNA, the CDR3 is TGTGCCATTGCGACTAGCGGGAGGACGGATACGCAGTATTTT.